This is a list of T cell receptor beta chains from one sample in a study of blood T cell repertoires in COVID-19. Profiling relied on immunoSEQ multiplex PCR, and the TCRdb table lists in-frame clones only, not all of them. The sample lists about 83,000 clones; about nine tenths were seen once. Source material: peripheral blood. The receptors come from a human donor in a cohort sampled during active COVID-19. The conserved cysteine and the conserved F or W are not part of the CDR3 here.

j_call	v_call	cdr3_aa
TRBJ2-1	TRBV7-6	ASSLALSSYNEQF
TRBJ2-7	TRBV7-2	ASSSTSGGFYEQY
TRBJ1-2	TRBV6-6	ASRPPGQASYGYT
TRBJ1-2	TRBV25-1	ASSGQDLLQGARGYT
TRBJ2-7	TRBV5-1	ASSLGGSGGYEQY
TRBJ1-2	TRBV6-2/TRBV6-3	ASRPRSGNYGYT
TRBJ2-5	TRBV24-1	ATSDFGVETQY
TRBJ1-3	TRBV7-2	ASSLAGLPDSGNTIY
TRBJ1-5	TRBV27	ASSLSLREGLDQPQH
TRBJ1-1	TRBV5-1	ASSGGYSNTEAF